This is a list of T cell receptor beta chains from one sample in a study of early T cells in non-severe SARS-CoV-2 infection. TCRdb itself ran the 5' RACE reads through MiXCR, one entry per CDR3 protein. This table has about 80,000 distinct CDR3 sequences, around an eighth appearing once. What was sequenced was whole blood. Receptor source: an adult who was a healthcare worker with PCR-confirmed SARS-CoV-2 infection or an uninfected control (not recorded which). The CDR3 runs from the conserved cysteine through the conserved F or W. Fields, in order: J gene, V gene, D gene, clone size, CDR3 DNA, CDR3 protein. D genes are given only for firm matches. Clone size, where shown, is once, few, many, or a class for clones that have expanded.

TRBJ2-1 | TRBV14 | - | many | TGTGCCAGCAGCCAAGTAATTGGCGTTGAGCAGTTCTTC | CASSQVIGVEQFF
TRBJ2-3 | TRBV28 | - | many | TGTGCCAGCACCAAAGGAGGCACAGATACGCAGTATTTT | CASTKGGTDTQYF
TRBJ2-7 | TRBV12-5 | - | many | TGTGCTAGTGGTTTCACCTTTACAGGGCCCGAGCAGTACTTC | CASGFTFTGPEQYF
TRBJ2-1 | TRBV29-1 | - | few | TGCAGCGGTGACAGCTACAATGAGCAGTTCTTC | CSGDSYNEQFF
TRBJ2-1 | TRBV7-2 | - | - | TGTGCCAGCAGCTCCCTCCCCGCCCGAGAGCAGTTCTTC | CASSSLPAREQFF
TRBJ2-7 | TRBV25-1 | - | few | TGTGCCAGCAGTGCCTTCTACGAGCAGTACTTC | CASSAFYEQYF
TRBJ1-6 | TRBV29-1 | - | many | TGCAGCGTAGTTGGGACCTTAAGCTCCTATAATTCACCCCTCCACTTT | CSVVGTLSSYNSPLHF
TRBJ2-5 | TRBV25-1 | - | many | TGTGCCAGCAGTCTCCCCCTACAGGGCGATCAAGAGACCCAGTACTTC | CASSLPLQGDQETQYF
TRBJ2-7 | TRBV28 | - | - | TGTGCCAGCACCACCAGCCAGAATTACGAGCAGTACTTC | CASTTSQNYEQYF
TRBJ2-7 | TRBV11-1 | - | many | TGTGCCAGCAGCCGCCGGGCCGGGGGCGAGCAGTACTTC | CASSRRAGGEQYF
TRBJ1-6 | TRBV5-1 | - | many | TGCGCCAGCAGGCAAGACCAACCGGGACGGACGAATTCACCCCTCCACTTT | CASRQDQPGRTNSPLHF
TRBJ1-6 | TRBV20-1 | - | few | TGCAGTGCTAGAGTAGCAGGGAGGTCCTATAATTCACCCCTCCACTTT | CSARVAGRSYNSPLHF
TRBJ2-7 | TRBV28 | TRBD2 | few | TGTGCCAGCAGCGGGGGGGGCCGCTACGAGCAGTACTTC | CASSGGGRYEQYF
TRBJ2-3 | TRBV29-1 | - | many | TGCAGCGTTGAAGAGCGGCGCACAGATACGCAGTATTTT | CSVEERRTDTQYF
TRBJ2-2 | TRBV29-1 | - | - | TGCAGCGTTGAAGTAGGAGGGAGAGGGACCGGGGAGCTGTTTTTT | CSVEVGGRGTGELFF
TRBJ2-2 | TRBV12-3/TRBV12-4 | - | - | TGTGCCAGCAGTTCTACCAGATACACCGGGGAGCTGTTTTTT | CASSSTRYTGELFF
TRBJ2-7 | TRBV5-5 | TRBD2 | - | TGTGCCAGCAGCTTGGTAGCGGGAGCCCTCTACGAGCAGTACTTC | CASSLVAGALYEQYF
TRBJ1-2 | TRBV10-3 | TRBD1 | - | TGTGCCCATCAGTGGGAGTTAGGGGGCGGCTACACCTTC | CAHQWELGGGYTF
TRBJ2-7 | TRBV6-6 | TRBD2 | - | TGTGCCAGCAGGGGACTAGCGGGAGGGCCTGGCTACGAGCAGTACTTC | CASRGLAGGPGYEQYF
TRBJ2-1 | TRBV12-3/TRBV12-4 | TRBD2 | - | TGTGCCAGCAGTTCGGGACTAGCGGGGGGGCCCTCCTACAATGAGCAGTTCTTC | CASSSGLAGGPSYNEQFF
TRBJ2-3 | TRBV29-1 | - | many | TGCAGCGTTGAGGCCCGCACTAGTAACGTAAGGGGTACGCAGTATTTT | CSVEARTSNVRGTQYF
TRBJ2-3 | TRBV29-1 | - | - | TGCAGCGTTGAAAGGGGGACTGGGACAGATACGCAGTATTTT | CSVERGTGTDTQYF
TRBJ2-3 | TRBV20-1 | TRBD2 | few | TGCACAGCTAGCGGGGGGCGGGCAGATACGCAGTATTTT | CTASGGRADTQYF
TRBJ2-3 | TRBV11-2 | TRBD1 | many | TGTGCCAGCAGCCCGGGACAGGGTTGGAGCACAGATACGCAGTATTTT | CASSPGQGWSTDTQYF
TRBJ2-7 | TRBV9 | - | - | TGTGCCAGCAGTGCACACCAGCAGTACTTC | CASSAHQQYF
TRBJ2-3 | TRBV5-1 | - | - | TGCGCCAGCAGCTTGCGTACGGGTACAGATACGCAGTATTTT | CASSLRTGTDTQYF
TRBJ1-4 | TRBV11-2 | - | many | TGTGCCAGCAGCTTATTCGGGGTGAATGAAAAACTGTTTTTT | CASSLFGVNEKLFF
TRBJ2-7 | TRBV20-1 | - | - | TGCAGTGCTAGCAGGCACGGGGACGAGCAGTACTTC | CSASRHGDEQYF
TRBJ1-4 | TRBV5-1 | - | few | TGCGCCAGCAGCCCTCTGGGATATTGGGATAAAAAACTGTTTTTT | CASSPLGYWDKKLFF
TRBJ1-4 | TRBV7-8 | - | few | TGTGCCAGCAGTTCGGACAGCTCTAATGAAAAACTGTTTTTT | CASSSDSSNEKLFF
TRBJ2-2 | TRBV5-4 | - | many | TGTGCCAGCAGCTTGTATGGCGGGGAGCTGTTTTTT | CASSLYGGELFF
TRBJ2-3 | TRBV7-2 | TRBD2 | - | TGTGCCGGCAGGGCAGCGGGAGCAGCAGATACGCAGTATTTT | CAGRAAGAADTQYF
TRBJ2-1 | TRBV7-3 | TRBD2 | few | TGTGCCAGCAGCTTACCCCTTGAGGGAGGGCCTAAGGATGAGCAGTTCTTC | CASSLPLEGGPKDEQFF
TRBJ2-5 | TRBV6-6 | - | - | TGTGCCAGCAGTTACTCAGACAGGGAGGGGGCCCAAGAGACCCAGTACTTC | CASSYSDREGAQETQYF
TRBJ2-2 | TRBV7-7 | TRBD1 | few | TGTGCTAGCAGCGGTCAGGGGGCGCGTTATGAGGAGCTGTTTTTT | CASSGQGARYEELFF
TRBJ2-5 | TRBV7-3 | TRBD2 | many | TGTGCCAGCAGCCCCCTCACCGGACTAGCGGTTGGGGAGACCCAGTACTTC | CASSPLTGLAVGETQYF
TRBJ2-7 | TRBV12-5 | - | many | TGTGCTAGTGGTTTGGTTTTGCGGGGACTTTGGCGGGGAGACTACGAGCAGTACTTC | CASGLVLRGLWRGDYEQYF
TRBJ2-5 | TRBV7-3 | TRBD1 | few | TGTGCCAGCAGCGAGGACAGGAGAGAGACCCAGTACTTC | CASSEDRRETQYF
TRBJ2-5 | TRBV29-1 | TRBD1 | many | TGCAGCGTTGAAGATTGGGCAACAGGGGGCTCTAAGGGAAAGACCCAGTACTTC | CSVEDWATGGSKGKTQYF
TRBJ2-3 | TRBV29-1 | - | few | TGCAGCGTTGTCCGGGGAGCACGAATCATGAGCACAGATACGCAGTATTTT | CSVVRGARIMSTDTQYF
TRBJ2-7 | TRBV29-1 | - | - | TGCAGCGTTGATGCGGGCTACGAGCAGTACTTC | CSVDAGYEQYF
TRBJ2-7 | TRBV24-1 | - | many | TGTGCCACCGGGGACTCCACCTACGAGCAGTACTTC | CATGDSTYEQYF
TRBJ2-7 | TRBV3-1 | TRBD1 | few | TGTGCCAGCAGCCTCTTGACAGGGGTCGAGCAGTACTTC | CASSLLTGVEQYF
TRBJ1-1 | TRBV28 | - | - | TGTGCCAGCAACCTGGCGGGGGGCACTGAAGCTTTCTTT | CASNLAGGTEAFF
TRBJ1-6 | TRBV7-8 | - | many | TGTGCCAGCAGCTTAGGGCGGGGGGCACTGAGCCCACCCCTCCACTTT | CASSLGRGALSPPLHF
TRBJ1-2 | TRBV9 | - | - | TGTGCCAGCAGCGTAGAGGGGGCTAACTATGGCTACACCTTC | CASSVEGANYGYTF
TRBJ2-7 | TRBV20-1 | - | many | TGCAGTGCTAGTCCTGGACAGCTCCCCTACGAGCAGTACTTC | CSASPGQLPYEQYF
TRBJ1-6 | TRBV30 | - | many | TGTGCCTACGACTACTCACCCCTCCACTTT | CAYDYSPLHF